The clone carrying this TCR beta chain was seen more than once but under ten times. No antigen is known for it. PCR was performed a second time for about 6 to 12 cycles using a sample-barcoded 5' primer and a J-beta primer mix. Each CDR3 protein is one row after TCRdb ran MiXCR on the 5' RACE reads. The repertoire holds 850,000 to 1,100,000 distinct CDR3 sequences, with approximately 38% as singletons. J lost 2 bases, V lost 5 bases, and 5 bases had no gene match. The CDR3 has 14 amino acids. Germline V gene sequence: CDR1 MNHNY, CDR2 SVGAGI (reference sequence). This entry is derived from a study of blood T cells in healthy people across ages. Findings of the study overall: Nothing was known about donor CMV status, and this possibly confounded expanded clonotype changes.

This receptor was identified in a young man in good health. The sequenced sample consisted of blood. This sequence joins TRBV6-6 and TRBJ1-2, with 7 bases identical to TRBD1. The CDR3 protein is CASSVLQGNYGYTF. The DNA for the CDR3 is TGTGCCAGCAGTGTTCTACAGGGGAACTATGGCTACACCTTC.